The clone carrying this T cell receptor beta chain was recorded at least ten times. Antigen unknown. CDR3 length: 15 amino acids. The germline gives CDR1 SGHNT, CDR2 YYREEE (reference sequence). The ends lost 7 bases at V and 3 bases at J; junction bases unmatched: 2. This entry is derived from a study of early T cells in non-severe SARS-CoV-2 infection. TCRdb processed the 5' RACE reads anew with MiXCR; each CDR3 protein has one entry. The repertoire holds fewer than 100,000 distinct CDR3 sequences, with about 11% as singletons. Study-level results: The study's VDJdb matching favored anti-spike CD8 responses and missed private and CD4 specificities.

This chain connects TRBV5-4 to TRBJ2-6; 12 bases line up with TRBD1. This receptor was obtained from an adult who was a healthcare worker with PCR-confirmed SARS-CoV-2 infection or an uninfected control (not recorded which). The material sequenced was whole blood. This chain's CDR3 is CASGDRGLGANVLTF. CDR3 DNA: TGTGCCAGCGGGGACAGGGGGCTTGGGGCCAACGTCCTGACTTTC.